This T cell receptor beta chain is drawn from a study of post-analysis software for immune sequencing data. General study results and limits: Roughly 5 TRBV segments, TRBV5-6, TRBV5-1 and TRBV20-1 among them, were found more frequent in patients than controls.

Unique molecular identifiers were carried by the TCR beta cDNA libraries. TCRdb reprocessed the PCR reads via MiXCR and lists one record per CDR3 protein. The data hold over 300,000 distinct CDR3 sequences, with less than 40% observed a single time. V lost 8 bases and J lost 2, with 14 bases in between. The CDR3 contains 14 residues. CDR1 is SEHNR and CDR2 is FQNEAQ in the germline V gene (reference sequence). As for this clonotype: No antigen is known for it.

This chain joins TRBV7-9 and TRBJ2-3; TRBD1 might be the D (5 bases). This receptor was taken from a girl aged 10 to 17 with multiple sclerosis. The material sequenced was blood. CDR3 coding DNA: TGTGCCAGCCAAGCTCCGACAGCCACAGATACGCAGTATTTT. Translating it yields CASQAPTATDTQYF.